The T cell receptor (beta chain) under discussion was sequenced for a study of blood T cell repertoires in COVID-19 (dated by TCRdb to the early 2020s). Looking at the study overall: Samples covering the acute and convalescent phases of COVID-19 were provided by collaborators in the United States, Italy and Spain. The prospective study material was composed of cDNA or gDNA derived from T cells, B-cell-depleted T cells, or PBMCs. Subjects who had been exposed to COVID-19, were actively infected with it, or had recovered from it provided the deeply sampled blood TCRbeta repertoires that made up the dataset. A freely available public database, intended as a resource for researchers studying the immune response to SARS-CoV-2, is where the repertoires were released. Samples came from the ongoing ImmuneRACE study (first 160 participants) plus 1,254 subjects from 6 global collaborators. A de-identified subject ID, COVID-19 status, age in years and sex were almost always included in the sample metadata. Where available, HLA class I and class II types were taken from metadata supplied by the sample provider and were not determined by assay-based typing. The investigation overall reported the following: The quantity of clinical and demographic metadata differed by source and by participant and was supplied without curation.

A second Seattle source provided samples from volunteer blood donors who had recovered from COVID-19. The collaborating institutions used their own protocols to collect whole blood in K2EDTA tubes. For TCRbeta analysis, collaborator samples were shipped as frozen whole blood, as isolated PBMCs, or as DNA extracted from either sample type. Concerning this clone itself: Its antigen is not yet known. No base quality information exists; no much larger clone differs at one position.

Taken from cysteine to phenylalanine, the CDR3 has 14 residues. Of the read, only the CDR3 DNA is kept; its 42 bases are in frame from base 1. The V end gives up 8 bases and the J end 9 bases, leaving 10 bases in the junction not matched to a gene. CDR1 and CDR2, looked up from the germline V gene, are KGHDR and SFDVKD. The immunoSEQ Assay, a bias-controlled multiplex PCR, was used to amplify TCRbeta CDR3 regions from genomic DNA. Turning to the authors' computational methods: The number of nucleated cells in each sample was estimated by amplification of reference gene primers within the assay. To quantify the absolute abundance of each unique TCRbeta CDR3 rearrangement, sequence reads were collapsed and filtered. For each sample, productive Simpson clonality was calculated as the square root of Simpson's diversity index over productive rearrangements. TCRdb stores this immuneACCESS table with in-frame sequences only. Part of the clones is absent; in the studies checked, under half of the shortfall reflects unresolved V genes, and no reason is known for the rest. Clonal size and the V and J genes are those of that table, whereas D and trimming came from the DNA. The sample includes about 140,000 clones, with 60% to 80% observed a single time. The top ten hold approximately 10% of the sample.

The receptor's source is a man aged 60 to 69 who had recovered from COVID-19. Recombination linked TRBV24-1 to TRBJ2-1, with 9 bases in between that match TRBD2. The specimen sequenced was peripheral blood. The DNA reads as follows: TGTGCCACCAAAAGGGCGGGAGGGGATAGTGAGCAGTTCTTC. It codes for CATKRAGGDSEQFF.